A selection of T cell receptor beta chains follows, all from one sample in a study of T cell repertoires in cytomegalovirus infection. The antigens these receptors bind are not known. MiXCR, run by TCRdb on the reads, gives a single entry per CDR3 protein. Of some 20,000 distinct CDR3 sequences in the sample, roughly two fifths were seen once. This sample comprised CD8+ T cells from cultured PBMCs, obtained from culture after CMV antigen stimulation. These receptors were obtained from a human donor in good health (CMV status not recorded). Some clones in this sample may be carry-over from other donors' samples. CDR3s include the opening cysteine and the closing phenylalanine or tryptophan. Rows may omit the clone size; those that give it use once, few, many or a size class.

J: TRBJ1-5
V: TRBV4-3
size: many
length: 21
CDR3: CASSQDRTTADSLYSNQPQHF

J: TRBJ1-5
V: TRBV12-3/TRBV12-4
size: .
length: 14
CDR3: CASSPGTERQPQHF

J: TRBJ1-5
V: TRBV7-2
size: many
length: 15
CDR3: CASSAGTVSNQPQHF

J: TRBJ2-1
V: TRBV6-1
size: few
length: 16
CDR3: CASSERVEKAYNEQFF

J: TRBJ2-7
V: TRBV28
size: .
length: 16
CDR3: CASSPTGQGESYEQYF

J: TRBJ1-5
V: TRBV7-4
size: .
length: 15
CDR3: CASSTRGVSNQPQHF

J: TRBJ2-5
V: TRBV28
size: .
length: 14
CDR3: CASSPVVRPETQYF

J: TRBJ2-3
V: TRBV12-3/TRBV12-4
size: few
length: 17
CDR3: CASRGGGLAALTDTQYF

J: TRBJ1-5
V: TRBV5-5
size: .
length: 15
CDR3: CASSFGQNSNQPQHF

J: TRBJ2-7
V: TRBV11-1
size: .
length: 17
CDR3: CASSSPRNREWSYEQYF

J: TRBJ2-7
V: TRBV4-1
size: .
length: 18
CDR3: CANSQWPLQRGLSYEQYF

J: TRBJ2-7
V: TRBV7-9
size: .
length: 16
CDR3: CASSQPTPQGRYEQYF

J: TRBJ1-1
V: TRBV12-3/TRBV12-4
size: once
length: 12
CDR3: CASSFDITEAFF